This T cell receptor beta chain was identified during a study of blood T cells in healthy people across ages. Concerning this clonotype itself: What it binds is not known. This sequence may be a read error, since a much larger clone differs from it by one base.

Every sample yielded at least 6.5 million isolated PBMCs. A second about 7 to 12 cycle PCR used barcoded and J-beta primers. One entry per CDR3 protein, called by TCRdb with MiXCR from the 5' RACE reads. The data contain about 1.6 million distinct CDR3 sequences, about 31% of them singletons. Germline CDR1 is SNHLY and CDR2 is FYNNEI. This CDR3 has 12 residues. V shed 6 bases, J shed 9 bases, and the junction held 5 bases outside the gene matches. Findings of the study overall: Per million T cells, TCR beta diversity dropped roughly linearly as age increased. TCR beta diversity correlated strongly with naive T cell percentage.

V is TRBV2 and J is TRBJ2-1, with 7 bases lining up with TRBD1. This receptor was obtained from a woman in her twenties or thirties in good health. Sequencing used blood. The CDR3 DNA sequence: TGTGCCAGCAGATCCACAGGGGTTGAGCAGTTCTTC. It is translated as CASRSTGVEQFF.